The 21 T cell receptor beta chains presented below share a single source sample, sequenced in a study of blood T cells in healthy people across ages. Alongside a J-beta primer mix, a sample-barcoded 5' primer served in a second PCR lasting 7 to 11 cycles. TCRdb analysed the 5' RACE reads with MiXCR anew, one entry per CDR3 protein. This table holds around 870,000 distinct CDR3 sequences, around 30% found once. The material sequenced was blood. These receptors were taken from a woman aged 80 or over in good health.

There are a few counts of this clonotype. The gene calls are TRBV10-3 and TRBJ1-5, with D possibly matching TRBD1 (6 bases). CDR1 and CDR2 from the germline V gene are ENHRY and SYGVKD. Trimming left V 10 bases short and J 5 bases short, with 15 bases between. The CDR3 extends over 13 amino acids. CDR3 loop: CATKGQSDQPQHF. CDR3 in DNA: TGTGCCACCAAGGGACAATCGGATCAGCCCCAGCATTTT.

This clonotype was seen repeatedly, ten times or more. The chain carries TRBV9 and TRBJ2-1, with TRBD2 as a possible D gene (5 bases). CDR1 is SGDLS, CDR2 YYNGEE, per germline. CDR3 length equals 16 residues. Trimming cost V 3 bases and J 6 bases, with 19 bases left between them. For the CDR3, the DNA is TGTGCCAGCAGCGCCTCCCTTTCTAGCCGATTCAATGAGCAGTTCTTC. Its translation is CASSASLSSRFNEQFF.

The rearrangement uses TRBV2 and TRBJ1-1, with D uncertain. Germline V gene data show CDR1 as SNHLY and CDR2 as FYNNEI. V was pared by 6 bases and J by 0 bases, with 11 bases between. The CDR3 runs to 14 residues. CDR3 in DNA: TGTGCCAGCAGCACCTCCTTCATGAACACTGAAGCTTTCTTT. Translation: CASSTSFMNTEAFF.

This clonotype has at least ten counts. This chain joins TRBV7-2 and TRBJ2-5, with a tentative D call TRBD1 (7 bases). Germline CDR1 is SGHTA and CDR2 is FQGNSA. Trimming left V 1 base short and J 2 bases short, with 14 bases between. The CDR3 spans 16 residues. CDR3 in DNA: TGTGCCAGCAGCTTAGTGGGGGGACAGACTCAAGAGACCCAGTACTTC. It is translated as CASSLVGGQTQETQYF.

This clonotype occurred many times. This chain uses TRBV25-1 with TRBJ2-1; 8 bases map to TRBD1. Germline CDR1 reads MGHDK; CDR2 reads SYGVNS. V lost 1 base to trimming and J lost 7 bases; unmatched junction nucleotides: 9. CDR3 length equals 16 residues. DNA for the CDR3: TGTGCCAGCAGTGAATCTCGGACAGGGTCTTATAATGAGCAGTTCTTC. Protein: CASSESRTGSYNEQFF.

This clonotype showed up many times. This chain links TRBV10-3 with TRBJ2-7, with D perhaps matching TRBD1 (6 bases). Trimming removed 4 bases at V and 2 bases at J, with 12 bases between. CDR3 length: 14 amino acids. Germline CDR1 ENHRY, CDR2 SYGVKD. The CDR3 spells CAISAQQGTYEQYF. The CDR3 region has the DNA TGTGCCATCAGTGCGCAACAGGGAACCTACGAGCAGTACTTC.

Ten or more counts support this clonotype. The rearrangement uses TRBV6-2 or TRBV6-3 and TRBJ2-4; 13 bases map to TRBD2. The CDR3 runs 19 residues. V gave up 5 bases and J gave up 0 bases; unmatched junction bases: 10. Germline-derived CDR1 and CDR2 are MNHEY and SVGEGT. The CDR3 loop is CASSRTSGGSQLAKNIQYF. DNA for the CDR3: TGTGCCAGCAGTCGGACTAGCGGGGGTTCCCAACTAGCCAAAAACATTCAGTACTTC.

The chain has TRBV12-3 or TRBV12-4 and TRBJ2-3; 8 bases line up with TRBD2. V lost 6 bases, J lost 4 bases, and 9 bases stayed unmatched. This CDR3 comprises 15 residues. This CDR3 reads CASSPGAGESDTQYF. CDR3 coding DNA: TGTGCCAGCAGCCCCGGAGCGGGAGAATCAGATACGCAGTATTTT.

V usage is TRBV20-1 and J usage is TRBJ2-3; weak D call: TRBD1 (6 bases). Trimming removed 0 bases from V and 5 bases from J, with 24 bases in between. Per the germline V gene, CDR1 is DFQATT and CDR2 is SNEGSKA (reference sequence). The CDR3 has 18 amino acids. CDR3 protein: CSARDPHPITGQVDTQYF. The DNA of the CDR3 is TGCAGTGCTAGAGATCCCCACCCCATCACGGGACAAGTAGATACGCAGTATTTT.

At least ten counts were recorded for this clonotype. The chain couples TRBV7-2 to TRBJ2-1; either TRBD1 or TRBD2 may supply D (5 bases each). This CDR3 is 16 amino acids long. The V end was cut by 0 bases, the J end by 7 bases, with 16 bases between. Looked up from germline, CDR1 is SGHTA and CDR2 is FQGNSA. CDR3 bases: TGTGCCAGCAGCTTAGCCACGGGGCCCTTCAAGAATGAGCAGTTCTTC. As protein: CASSLATGPFKNEQFF.

This clonotype came up many times. The rearrangement uses TRBV28 and TRBJ2-1; the D gene could be TRBD1 or TRBD2 (6 bases each). Deletions cut 5 bases from V and 5 bases from J, with 16 bases between. The CDR3 extends over 15 amino acids. From germline, CDR1 is MDHEN and CDR2 SYDVKM. The CDR3 nucleotides read TGTGCCAGCAGTCCCCGGGGGCGGGGAGACAATGAGCAGTTCTTC. It specifies CASSPRGRGDNEQFF.

This clonotype was seen at least ten times. This chain connects TRBV20-1 to TRBJ2-3; 7 bases fit TRBD2. J gave up 2 bases and V 5 bases, and 13 bases lay outside the gene matches. This CDR3 has 16 residues. Germline V gene sequence: CDR1 DFQATT, CDR2 SNEGSKA (reference sequence). The DNA of the CDR3 is TGCAGTGCTTCCCAGGCAGCGGGGTGGAACACAGATACGCAGTATTTT. Protein: CSASQAAGWNTDTQYF.

As concerns this clonotype: Given a much more abundant clone one base away, this may be a read error. This chain joins TRBV3-1 and TRBJ1-2; D is possibly TRBD1 (5 bases). The CDR3 is 11 amino acids. Looked up from germline, CDR1 is LGHDT and CDR2 is YNNKEL (reference sequence). In DNA form, the CDR3 reads TGTGCCAGCAGCCACCAGGGAGGCTGCACCTTC. This encodes CASSHQGGCTF.

This clonotype was picked up many times. The V gene is TRBV10-2, the J gene TRBJ2-1; 9 positions match TRBD1. CDR3 length equals 14 residues. V lost 4 bases, J lost 5 bases, and 3 bases stayed unmatched. The germline V gene has CDR1 WSHSY and CDR2 SAAADI. CDR3 residues: CASSAGTGNNEQFF. For the CDR3, the DNA is TGCGCCAGCAGTGCCGGGACAGGGAACAATGAGCAGTTCTTC.

Turning to this clonotype: A read error may be the cause here, since a much bigger clone is one base away. The chain employs TRBV6-2 or TRBV6-3 and TRBJ1-2, with D unresolved. Germline values: CDR1 MNHEY, CDR2 SVGEGT. Trimming left V 3 bases short and J 4 bases short, with 6 bases between. The CDR3 length is 12 residues. CDR3 nucleotides: TGTGCCAGCAGTTATGGGCGCTATGGCTACACCTTC. The encoded protein is CASSYGRYGYTF.

J is TRBJ1-4 and V is TRBV12-3 or TRBV12-4; perhaps TRBD1 as D (6 bases). The CDR3 is 13 amino acids. V dropped 3 bases and J dropped 9 bases, with 11 bases sitting between them. CDR3 loop: CASSFLDRKKLFF. Written as DNA, the CDR3 is TGTGCCAGCAGTTTCTTGGACAGAAAAAAACTGTTTTTT.

This clonotype turned up a few times. A single base separates this from a much larger clone, so it may be a read error. V usage is TRBV6-5 and J usage is TRBJ2-7, with TRBD1 identical over 8 bases. Trimming at V came to 5 bases and at J to 3 bases, leaving 6 bases not matched to a gene. Germline assignment: CDR1 MNHEY and CDR2 SVGAGI. This CDR3 spans 14 amino acids. CDR3 amino acids: CASSSGRGRYEQYF. CDR3 DNA sequence: TGTGCCAGCAGTAGCGGCAGGGGGCGCTACGAGCAGTACTTC.

This clonotype occurred many times. The chain links TRBV10-3 to TRBJ2-1, with TRBD2 matching 13 bases. This CDR3 has 21 amino acids. The germline gives CDR1 ENHRY, CDR2 SYGVKD. Trimming took 3 bases from V and 0 from J; bases not matched to a gene: 14. CDR3 DNA sequence: TGTGCCATCAGTGATACGTCCTCTACTAGCGGGGGGGTCAGCTCCTACAATGAGCAGTTCTTC. This codes for CAISDTSSTSGGVSSYNEQFF.

This clonotype was recorded a few times. This clone may be a read error of a much larger clone one base away. The chain links TRBV18 to TRBJ2-5; no clear D. CDR3 size: 13 residues. Germline CDR1 is KGHSH and CDR2 is LQKENI. The CDR3 sequence is CVSSKRPQETQYF. The CDR3 DNA reads TGTGTCAGCTCAAAGAGGCCCCAAGAGACCCAGTACTTC. The full variable domain, its missing parts supplied by reference TRBV18 and TRBJ2-5, is NAGVMQNPRHLVRRRGQEARLRCSPMKGHSHVYWYRQLPEEGLKFMVYLQKENIIDESGMPKERFSAEFPKEGPSILRIQQVVRGDSAAYFCVSSKRPQETQYFGPGTRLLVL.

This clonotype was seen only once. The J gene is TRBJ2-2, the V gene TRBV30; the D gene is possibly TRBD2 (5 bases). The germline V and J ends were trimmed by 0 bases and 3 bases, with 11 bases remaining between them. This CDR3 region has 15 residues. CDR1 is GTSNPN, CDR2 SVGIG, per germline (reference sequence). The CDR3, as DNA: TGTGCCTGGAGTGTACTAGGGAGAGACACCGGGGAGCTGTTTTTT. This encodes CAWSVLGRDTGELFF.

This clonotype was detected only once. The chain is built from TRBV28 and TRBJ2-7, with 14 nucleotides matching TRBD2. This CDR3 comprises 15 residues. V trimming: 4 bases; J trimming: 6 bases; junction bases outside the gene matches: 5. Germline V gene lookup returns CDR1 MDHEN and CDR2 SYDVKM. The CDR3 sequence: CASSSRTSGRFEQYF. In nucleotides, the CDR3 is TGTGCCAGCAGTTCCCGGACTAGCGGGAGGTTCGAGCAGTACTTC.